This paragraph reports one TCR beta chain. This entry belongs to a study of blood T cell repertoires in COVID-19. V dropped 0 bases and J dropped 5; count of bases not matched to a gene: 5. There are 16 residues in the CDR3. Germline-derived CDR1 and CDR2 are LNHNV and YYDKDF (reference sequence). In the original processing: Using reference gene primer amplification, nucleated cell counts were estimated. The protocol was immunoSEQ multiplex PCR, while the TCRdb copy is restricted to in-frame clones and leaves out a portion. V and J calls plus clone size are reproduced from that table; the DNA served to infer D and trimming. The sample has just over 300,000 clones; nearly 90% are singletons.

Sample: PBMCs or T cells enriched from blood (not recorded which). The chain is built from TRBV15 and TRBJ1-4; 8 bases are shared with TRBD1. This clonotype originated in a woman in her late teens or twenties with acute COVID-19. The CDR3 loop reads CATSRDQRTGNEKLFF. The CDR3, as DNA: TGTGCCACCAGCAGAGATCAACGGACAGGGAATGAAAAACTGTTTTTT. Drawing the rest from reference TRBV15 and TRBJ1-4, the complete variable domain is DAMVIQNPRYQVTQFGKPVTLSCSQTLNHNVMYWYQQKSSQAPKLLFHYYDKDFNNEADTPDNFQSRRPNTSFCFLDIRSPGLGDTAMYLCATSRDQRTGNEKLFFGSGTQLSVL.